This T cell receptor (beta chain) was observed in a study of Ad26.COV2.S vaccination and SARS-CoV-2 variants. Clones were read by immunoSEQ multiplex PCR, and TCRdb kept only the in-frame ones, dropping some. The repertoire holds 430,000 or so clones, approximately 89% seen once, with around 2.6% in the top ten. Treatment denoted: roughly 20 received Ad26.COV2.S at low or high dose, single or two shots; 5 received placebo; per-sample allocation not given. Specimen acquisition occurred on day 63 following the initial vaccine or placebo injection. The CDR3 contains 15 residues. V was pared by 11 bases and J by 4 bases, with 12 bases of the junction left unmatched. Germline CDR1 ENHRY, CDR2 SYGVKD.

Here the sequenced sample was peripheral blood, taken in a trial of Ad26.COV2.S vaccine versus placebo. The clonotype comes from a person aged 18-60 years who received the Ad26.COV2.S COVID-19 vaccine or a placebo. This chain links TRBV10-3 with TRBJ2-2; 8 bases agree with TRBD1. The CDR3 loop is CASTSGQGSTGELFF. CDR3 coding DNA: TGTGCCTCGACAAGCGGACAGGGAAGCACCGGGGAGCTGTTTTTT.